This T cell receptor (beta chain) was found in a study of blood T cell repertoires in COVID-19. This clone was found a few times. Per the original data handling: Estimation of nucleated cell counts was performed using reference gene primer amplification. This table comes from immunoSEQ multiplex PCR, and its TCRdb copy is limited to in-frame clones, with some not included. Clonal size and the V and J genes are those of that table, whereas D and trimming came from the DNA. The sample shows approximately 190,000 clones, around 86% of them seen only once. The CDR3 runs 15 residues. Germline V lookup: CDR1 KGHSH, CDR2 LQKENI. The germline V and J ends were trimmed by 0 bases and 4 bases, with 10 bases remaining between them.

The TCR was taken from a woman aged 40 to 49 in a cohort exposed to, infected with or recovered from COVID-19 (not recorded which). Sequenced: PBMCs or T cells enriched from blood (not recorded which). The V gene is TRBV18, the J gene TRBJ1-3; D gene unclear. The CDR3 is CASSPPSSSGNTIYF. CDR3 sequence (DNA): TGTGCCAGCTCACCACCGAGTTCGTCAGGAAACACCATATATTTT.